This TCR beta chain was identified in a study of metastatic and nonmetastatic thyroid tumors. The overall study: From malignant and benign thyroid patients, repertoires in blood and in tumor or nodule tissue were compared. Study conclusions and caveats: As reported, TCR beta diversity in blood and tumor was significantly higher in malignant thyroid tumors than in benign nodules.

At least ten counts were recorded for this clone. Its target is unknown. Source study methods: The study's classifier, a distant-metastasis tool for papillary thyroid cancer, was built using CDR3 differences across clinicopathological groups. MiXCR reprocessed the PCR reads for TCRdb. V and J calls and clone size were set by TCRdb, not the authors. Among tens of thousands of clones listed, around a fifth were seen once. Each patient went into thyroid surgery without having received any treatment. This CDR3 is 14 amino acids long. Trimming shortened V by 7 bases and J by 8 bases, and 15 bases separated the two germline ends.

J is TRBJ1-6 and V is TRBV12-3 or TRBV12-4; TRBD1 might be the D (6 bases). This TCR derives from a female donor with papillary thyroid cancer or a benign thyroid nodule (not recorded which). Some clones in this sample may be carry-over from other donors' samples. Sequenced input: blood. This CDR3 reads CASTYGGSDSPLHF. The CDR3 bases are TGTGCCAGCACTTATGGGGGCTCGGATTCACCCCTCCACTTT.